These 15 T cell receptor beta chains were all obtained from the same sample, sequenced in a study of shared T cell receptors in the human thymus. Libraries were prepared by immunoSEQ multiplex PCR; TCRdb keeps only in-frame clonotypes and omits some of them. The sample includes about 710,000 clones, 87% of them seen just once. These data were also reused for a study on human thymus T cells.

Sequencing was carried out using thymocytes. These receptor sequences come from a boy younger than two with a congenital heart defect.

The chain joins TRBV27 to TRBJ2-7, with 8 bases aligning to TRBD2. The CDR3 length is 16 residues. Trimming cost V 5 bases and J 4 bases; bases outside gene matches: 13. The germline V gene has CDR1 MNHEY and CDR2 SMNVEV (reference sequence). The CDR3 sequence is CASSPAGDTLTYEQYF. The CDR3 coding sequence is TGTGCCAGCAGTCCAGCGGGAGACACCCTAACATACGAGCAGTACTTC.

CDR3 loop: CASSLIPLGTEAFF. CDR3 nucleotides: TGTGCCAGCAGCTTAATACCCCTCGGCACTGAAGCTTTCTTT. The chain is built from TRBV7-9 and TRBJ1-1; D gene ambiguous. In germline, CDR1 is SEHNR, CDR2 FQNEAQ (reference sequence). Deletions cut 2 bases from V and 4 bases from J, with 11 bases between. The CDR3 length is 14 residues. Combining the CDR3 with reference TRBV7-9 and TRBJ1-1 gives the whole variable domain DTGVSQNPRHKITKRGQNVTFRCDPISEHNRLYWYRQTLGQGPEFLTYFQNEAQLEKSRLLSDRFSAERPKGSFSTLEIQRTEQGDSAMYLCASSLIPLGTEAFFGQGTRLTVV.

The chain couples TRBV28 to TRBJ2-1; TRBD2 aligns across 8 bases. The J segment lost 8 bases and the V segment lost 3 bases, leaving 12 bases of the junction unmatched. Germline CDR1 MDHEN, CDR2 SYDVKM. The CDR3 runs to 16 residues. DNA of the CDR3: TGTGCCAGCAGTTTGCGACTAAGCGGGAGAATCTATGAGCAGTTCTTC. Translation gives CASSLRLSGRIYEQFF. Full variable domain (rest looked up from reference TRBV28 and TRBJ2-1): DVKVTQSSRYLVKRTGEKVFLECVQDMDHENMFWYRQDPGLGLRLIYFSYDVKMKEKGDIPEGYSVSREKKERFSLILESASTNQTSMYLCASSLRLSGRIYEQFFGPGTRLTVL.

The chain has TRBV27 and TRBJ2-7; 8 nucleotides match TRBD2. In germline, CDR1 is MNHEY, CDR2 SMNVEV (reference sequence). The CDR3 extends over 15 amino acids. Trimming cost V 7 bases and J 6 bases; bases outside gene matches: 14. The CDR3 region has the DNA TGTGCCAGCACCCCGCAGGGTAGCGGGGCCTCCGAGCAGTACTTC. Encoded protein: CASTPQGSGASEQYF.

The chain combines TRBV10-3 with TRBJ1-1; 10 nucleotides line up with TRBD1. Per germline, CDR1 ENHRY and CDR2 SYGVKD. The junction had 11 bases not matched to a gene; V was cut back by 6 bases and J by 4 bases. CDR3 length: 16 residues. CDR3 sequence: CAIRTTTGGQGTEAFF. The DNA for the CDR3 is TGTGCCATCAGGACAACGACAGGGGGCCAGGGCACTGAAGCTTTCTTT.

The CDR3 nucleotides read TGTGCCAGCAGTCGACATAGCGGGAGAGTGAACACCGGGGAGCTGTTTTTT. Amino acid sequence: CASSRHSGRVNTGELFF. The chain recombines TRBV28 with TRBJ2-2; TRBD2 matches 9 bases. Germline V gene data show CDR1 as MDHEN and CDR2 as SYDVKM. V was clipped by 5 bases and J by 1 base; unmatched bases: 8. The CDR3 is 17 residues long.

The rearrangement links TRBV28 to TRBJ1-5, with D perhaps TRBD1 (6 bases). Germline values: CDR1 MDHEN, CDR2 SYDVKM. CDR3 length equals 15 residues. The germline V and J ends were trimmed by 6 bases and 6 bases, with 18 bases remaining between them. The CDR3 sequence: CASRYLNAGVQPQHF. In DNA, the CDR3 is TGTGCCAGCAGGTATTTAAACGCAGGGGTTCAGCCCCAGCATTTT.

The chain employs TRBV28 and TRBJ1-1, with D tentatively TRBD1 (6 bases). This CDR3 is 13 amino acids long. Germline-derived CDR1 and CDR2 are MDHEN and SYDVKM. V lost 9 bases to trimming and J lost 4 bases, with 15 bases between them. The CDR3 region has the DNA TGTGCCAGTGGGCGGGGGGCACCCACTGAAGCTTTCTTT. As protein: CASGRGAPTEAFF.

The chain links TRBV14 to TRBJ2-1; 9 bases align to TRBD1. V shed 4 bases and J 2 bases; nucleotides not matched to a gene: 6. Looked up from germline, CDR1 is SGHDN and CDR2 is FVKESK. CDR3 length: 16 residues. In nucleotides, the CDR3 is TGTGCCAGCAGCCTTGGACAGGGGAAACCCTACAATGAGCAGTTCTTC. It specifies CASSLGQGKPYNEQFF.

The CDR3 bases are TGTGCCAGCAGCTTGTCCGGGCGGGAGGGCCACGAGCAGTACTTC. This gives the protein CASSLSGREGHEQYF. The rearrangement joins TRBV7-9 to TRBJ2-7; 9 bases line up with TRBD2. Germline values: CDR1 SEHNR, CDR2 FQNEAQ (reference sequence). Trimming at V came to 3 bases and at J to 5 bases, leaving 8 bases not matched to a gene. The CDR3 loop spans 15 amino acids. The full variable domain, its missing parts supplied by reference TRBV7-9 and TRBJ2-7, is DTGVSQNPRHKITKRGQNVTFRCDPISEHNRLYWYRQTLGQGPEFLTYFQNEAQLEKSRLLSDRFSAERPKGSFSTLEIQRTEQGDSAMYLCASSLSGREGHEQYFGPGTRLTVT.

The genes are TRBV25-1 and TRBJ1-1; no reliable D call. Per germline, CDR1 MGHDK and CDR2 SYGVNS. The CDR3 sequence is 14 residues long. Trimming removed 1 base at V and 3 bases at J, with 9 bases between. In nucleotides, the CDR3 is TGTGCCAGCAGTGAATCAGAGGGTGACACTGAAGCTTTCTTT. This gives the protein CASSESEGDTEAFF. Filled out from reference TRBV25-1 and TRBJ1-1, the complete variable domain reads EADIYQTPRYLVIGTGKKITLECSQTMGHDKMYWYQQDPGMELHLIHYSYGVNSTEKGDLSSESTVSRIRTEHFPLTLESARPSHTSQYLCASSESEGDTEAFFGQGTRLTVV.

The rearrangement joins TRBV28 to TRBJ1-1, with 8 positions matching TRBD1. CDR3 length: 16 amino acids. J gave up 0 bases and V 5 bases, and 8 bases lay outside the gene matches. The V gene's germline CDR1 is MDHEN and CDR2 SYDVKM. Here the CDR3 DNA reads TGTGCCAGCAGTCACGCGCCGGGACAGGTGAACACTGAAGCTTTCTTT. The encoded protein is CASSHAPGQVNTEAFF.

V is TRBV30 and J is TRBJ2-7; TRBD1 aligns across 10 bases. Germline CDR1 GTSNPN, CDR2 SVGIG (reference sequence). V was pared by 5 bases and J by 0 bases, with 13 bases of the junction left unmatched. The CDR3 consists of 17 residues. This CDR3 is CAWVPGTGAKSSYEQYF. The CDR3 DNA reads TGTGCCTGGGTGCCCGGGACAGGGGCCAAAAGCTCCTACGAGCAGTACTTC.

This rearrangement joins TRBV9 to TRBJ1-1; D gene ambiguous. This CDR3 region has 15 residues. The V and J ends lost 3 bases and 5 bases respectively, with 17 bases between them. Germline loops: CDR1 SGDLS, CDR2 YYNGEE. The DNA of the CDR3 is TGTGCCAGCAGCGGTCCCCCGGGTTTTTTGACTGAAGCTTTCTTT. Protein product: CASSGPPGFLTEAFF.

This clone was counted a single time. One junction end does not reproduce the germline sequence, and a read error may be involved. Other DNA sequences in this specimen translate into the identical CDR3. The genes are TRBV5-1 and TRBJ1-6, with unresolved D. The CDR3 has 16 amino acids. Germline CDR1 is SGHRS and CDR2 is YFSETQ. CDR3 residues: CASSLVVSSYNSPLHF. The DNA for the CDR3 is TGCGCCAGCAGCTTGGTCGTGAGCTCCTATAATTCCCCCCTCCACTTT.